The T cell receptor beta chain under discussion was sequenced for a study of CD8 T cells in ankylosing spondylitis (dated by TCRdb to 2017 to 2019). About the study as a whole: The study profiled T cell receptor beta repertoires in healthy donors and ankylosing spondylitis patients to find disease-linked TCR variants. The full study cohort was made up of about 24 ankylosing spondylitis patients and 95 to 130 healthy donors. Samples of peripheral blood were taken, and for ankylosing spondylitis patients, synovial fluid was collected as well. The paper's findings and limits, for the study overall: The disease-linked clones showed a CD8+ phenotype and occurred at relatively low frequencies in peripheral blood. Blood from ankylosing spondylitis patients appeared to be characterized by a TCR beta motif composed of about eight highly homologous amino acid variants. Significant enrichment of the disease-linked clones was reported in matched synovial fluid samples from ankylosing spondylitis patients. Some of the motif variants had been reported before in the synovial fluid and blood of reactive arthritis patients, a finding that suggests common disease-initiation mechanisms.

Sequencing took place on an Illumina HiSeq 2500. TCR beta libraries were prepared by quantitative 5'-RACE with molecular barcodes. Concerning the study's data processing: A new computational method, built on a probabilistic model of VDJ rearrangement, was used to identify disease-linked TCR variants. The public reads were reanalyzed by TCRdb: fastp trimming at Q25, MiXCR alignment, in-frame beta chains only. A single entry per CDR3 protein holds the most common genes and DNA from its merged rows. Clone size and V and J calls follow TCRdb, not the original study. The sample data list around 340,000 distinct CDR3 sequences, and 20% to 25% of these were observed just once. Roughly 13% of the sample belongs to the ten largest clones. CDR1 and CDR2, per the germline V gene, are MRHNA and SNTAGT. Germline trimming amounts to 4 bases on V and 4 bases on J, with 6 as the count of junction bases outside the gene matches. The CDR3 measures 16 amino acids from cysteine to phenylalanine. Kept here is only the CDR3 DNA, which spans 48 bases and is read in frame from base 1.

As regards this clonotype: What antigen it recognizes has not been identified. Base quality data are lacking; no much larger clone is found one base away.

The receptor was isolated from a male donor with ankylosing spondylitis or in good health (not recorded which). The chain was built from TRBV6-4 and TRBJ2-1; 11 central nucleotides agree with TRBD2. Input material: blood, either unsorted or a sorted T cell fraction (not recorded which). The CDR3 region has the sequence CASSALAGGSYNEQFF. The nucleotide sequence is given as TGTGCCAGCAGTGCTCTAGCGGGGGGTTCGTACAATGAGCAGTTCTTC.